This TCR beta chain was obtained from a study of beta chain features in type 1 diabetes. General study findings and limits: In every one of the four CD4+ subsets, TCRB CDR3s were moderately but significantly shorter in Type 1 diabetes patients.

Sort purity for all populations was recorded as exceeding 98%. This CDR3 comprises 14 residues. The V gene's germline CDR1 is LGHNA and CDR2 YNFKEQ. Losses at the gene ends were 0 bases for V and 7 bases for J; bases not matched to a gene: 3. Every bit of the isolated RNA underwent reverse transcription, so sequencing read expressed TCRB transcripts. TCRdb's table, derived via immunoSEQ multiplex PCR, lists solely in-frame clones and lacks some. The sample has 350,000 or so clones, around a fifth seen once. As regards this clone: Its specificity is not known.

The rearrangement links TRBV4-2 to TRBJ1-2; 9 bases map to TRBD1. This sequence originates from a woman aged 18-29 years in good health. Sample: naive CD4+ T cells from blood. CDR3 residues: CASSQDGDRVGYTF. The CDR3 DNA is TGTGCCAGCAGCCAAGATGGGGACAGGGTTGGCTACACCTTC.